This T cell receptor beta chain is from a study of T cells in tuberculosis. Study overall: IGRA-negative adolescents, IGRA-positive adolescents with latent tuberculosis and adults with active tuberculosis formed this South African cohort. Notes on the study in general: Smaller distances to GMM-specific TCRs suggested their expansion in active tuberculosis. Using the GMM-specific repertoire gave around 90% accuracy versus roughly 70% with motifs.

Generated by immunoSEQ multiplex PCR, the TCRdb table keeps only in-frame clones and is missing some. The table shows approximately 20,000 clones, with around 97% occurring only once. Notes on this clone: Its antigen remains unidentified.

The CDR3 loop spans 15 amino acids. The germline V gene has CDR1 SGHTA and CDR2 FQGNSA. The V gene end was trimmed by 1 base and the J gene end by 7 bases; junction bases not matched to a gene: 5. The sequenced sample consisted of PBMCs. The sequence derives from a donor aged 10-29 years with latent tuberculosis or without tuberculosis infection. This chain connects TRBV7-2 to TRBJ1-3, with 9 bases fitting TRBD1. The DNA of the CDR3 is TGTGCCAGCAGCTTAGACAGGGGGCTTATGAACACCATATATTTT. Translated, it gives CASSLDRGLMNTIYF.